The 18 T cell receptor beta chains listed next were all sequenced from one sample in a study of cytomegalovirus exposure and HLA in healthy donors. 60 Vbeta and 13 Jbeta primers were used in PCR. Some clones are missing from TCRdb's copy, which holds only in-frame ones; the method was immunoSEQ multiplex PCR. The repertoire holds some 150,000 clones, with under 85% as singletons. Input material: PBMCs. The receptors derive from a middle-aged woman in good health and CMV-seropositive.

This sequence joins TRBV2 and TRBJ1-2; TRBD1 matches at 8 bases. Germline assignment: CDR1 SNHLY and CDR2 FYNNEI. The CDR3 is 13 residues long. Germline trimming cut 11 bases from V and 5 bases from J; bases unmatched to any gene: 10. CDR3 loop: CAGGQGQTYGYTF. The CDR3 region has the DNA TGTGCCGGCGGACAGGGACAGACATATGGCTACACCTTC.

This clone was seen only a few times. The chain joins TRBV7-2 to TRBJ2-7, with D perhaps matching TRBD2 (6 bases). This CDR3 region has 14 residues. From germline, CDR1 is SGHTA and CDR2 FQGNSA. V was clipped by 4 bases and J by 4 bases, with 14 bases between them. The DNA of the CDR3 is TGTGCCAGCAGCTCCCAGGAGGGCAGATACGAGCAGTACTTC. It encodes CASSSQEGRYEQYF.

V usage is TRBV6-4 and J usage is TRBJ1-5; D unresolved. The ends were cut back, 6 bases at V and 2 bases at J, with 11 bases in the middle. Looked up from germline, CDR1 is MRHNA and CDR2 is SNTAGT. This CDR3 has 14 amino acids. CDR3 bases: TGTGCCAGCAGCGAGGGAGGAGGCAATCAGCCCCAGCATTTT. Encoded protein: CASSEGGGNQPQHF.

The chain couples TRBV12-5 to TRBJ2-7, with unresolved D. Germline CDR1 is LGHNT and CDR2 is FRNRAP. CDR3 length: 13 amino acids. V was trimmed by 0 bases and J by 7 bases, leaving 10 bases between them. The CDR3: CASGLVQTLEQYF. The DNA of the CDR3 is TGTGCTAGTGGTTTGGTACAGACCTTGGAGCAGTACTTC.

The CDR3 nucleotides read TGTGCCAGCAGCGCCAACCGGGACTTCGCTTACTACGAGCAGTACTTC. It specifies CASSANRDFAYYEQYF. The rearrangement uses TRBV5-6 and TRBJ2-7, with D possibly TRBD2 on 6 matching bases. CDR1 is SGHDT, CDR2 YYEEEE, per germline. Trimming left V 4 bases short and J 3 bases short, with 20 bases between. This CDR3 contains 16 residues.

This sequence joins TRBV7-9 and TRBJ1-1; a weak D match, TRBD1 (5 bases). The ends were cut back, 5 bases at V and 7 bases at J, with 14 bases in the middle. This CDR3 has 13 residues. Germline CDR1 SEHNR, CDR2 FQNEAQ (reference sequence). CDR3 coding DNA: TGTGCCAGCAGCCCGGGGGGGAACGGTGAAGCTTTCTTT. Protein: CASSPGGNGEAFF. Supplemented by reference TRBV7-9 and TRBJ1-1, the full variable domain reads DTGVSQNPRHKITKRGQNVTFRCDPISEHNRLYWYRQTLGQGPEFLTYFQNEAQLEKSRLLSDRFSAERPKGSFSTLEIQRTEQGDSAMYLCASSPGGNGEAFFGQGTRLTVV.

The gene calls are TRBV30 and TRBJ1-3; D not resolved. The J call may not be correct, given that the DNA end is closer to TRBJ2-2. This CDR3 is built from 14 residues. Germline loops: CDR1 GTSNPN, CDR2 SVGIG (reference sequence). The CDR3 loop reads CAWSGYSLTGELFF. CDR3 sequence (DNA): TGTGCCTGGAGCGGATACAGCCTCACCGGGGAGCTGTTTTTT.

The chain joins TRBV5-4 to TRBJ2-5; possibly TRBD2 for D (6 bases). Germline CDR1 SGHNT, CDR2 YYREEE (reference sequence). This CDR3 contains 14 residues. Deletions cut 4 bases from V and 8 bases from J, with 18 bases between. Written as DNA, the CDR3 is TGTGCCAGCAGCCAGGACTTGGGCGGGGAAACCCAGTACTTC. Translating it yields CASSQDLGGETQYF.

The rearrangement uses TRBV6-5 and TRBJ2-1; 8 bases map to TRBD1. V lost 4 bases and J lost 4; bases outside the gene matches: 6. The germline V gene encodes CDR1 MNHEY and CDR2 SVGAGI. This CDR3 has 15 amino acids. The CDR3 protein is CASSSGTGIYNEQFF. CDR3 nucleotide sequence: TGTGCCAGCAGTTCCGGGACAGGAATTTACAATGAGCAGTTCTTC.

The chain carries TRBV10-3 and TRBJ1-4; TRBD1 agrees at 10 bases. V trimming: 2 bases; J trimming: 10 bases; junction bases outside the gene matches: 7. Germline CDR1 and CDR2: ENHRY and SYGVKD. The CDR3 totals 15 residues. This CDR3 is CAISEGTGALLKLFF. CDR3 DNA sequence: TGTGCCATCAGTGAGGGGACAGGGGCCCTGTTAAAACTGTTTTTT.

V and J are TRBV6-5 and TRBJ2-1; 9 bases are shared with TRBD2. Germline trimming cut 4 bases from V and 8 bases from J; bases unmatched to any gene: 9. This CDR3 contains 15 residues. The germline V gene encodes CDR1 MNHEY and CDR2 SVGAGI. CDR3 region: CASSSSGLAIDEQFF. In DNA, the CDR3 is TGTGCCAGCAGTTCCTCGGGACTAGCTATAGATGAGCAGTTCTTC.

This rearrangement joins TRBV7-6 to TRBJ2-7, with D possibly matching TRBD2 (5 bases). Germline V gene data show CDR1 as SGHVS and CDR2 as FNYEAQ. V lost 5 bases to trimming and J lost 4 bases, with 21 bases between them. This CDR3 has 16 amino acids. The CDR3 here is CASSQYWTAWRYEQYF. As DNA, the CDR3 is TGTGCCAGCAGCCAATACTGGACTGCCTGGCGGTACGAGCAGTACTTC. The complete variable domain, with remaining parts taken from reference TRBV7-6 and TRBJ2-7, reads GAGVSQSPRYKVTKRGQDVALRCDPISGHVSLYWYRQALGQGPEFLTYFNYEAQQDKSGLPNDRFSAERPEGSISTLTIQRTEQRDSAMYRCASSQYWTAWRYEQYFGPGTRLTVT.

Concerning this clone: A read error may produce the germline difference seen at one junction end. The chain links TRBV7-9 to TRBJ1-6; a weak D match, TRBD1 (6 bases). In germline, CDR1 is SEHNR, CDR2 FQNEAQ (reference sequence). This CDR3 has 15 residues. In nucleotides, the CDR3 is TGTTCCAGCAGCTCGTCGGACAGCTCTAATTCACCCCTCCACTTT. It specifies CSSSSSDSSNSPLHF.

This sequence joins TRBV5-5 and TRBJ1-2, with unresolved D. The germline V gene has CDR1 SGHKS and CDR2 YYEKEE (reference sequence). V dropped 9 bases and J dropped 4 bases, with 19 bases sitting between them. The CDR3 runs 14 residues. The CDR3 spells CATDYDAVGYGYTF. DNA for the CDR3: TGTGCCACCGACTATGATGCAGTAGGCTATGGCTACACCTTC.

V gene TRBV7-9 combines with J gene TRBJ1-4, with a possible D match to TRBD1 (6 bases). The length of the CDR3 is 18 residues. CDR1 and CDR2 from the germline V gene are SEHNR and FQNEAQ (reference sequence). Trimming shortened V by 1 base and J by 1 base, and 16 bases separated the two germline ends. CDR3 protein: CASSLGVAGAITNEKLFF. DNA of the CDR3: TGTGCCAGCAGCTTAGGAGTCGCAGGGGCAATAACTAATGAAAAACTGTTTTTT.

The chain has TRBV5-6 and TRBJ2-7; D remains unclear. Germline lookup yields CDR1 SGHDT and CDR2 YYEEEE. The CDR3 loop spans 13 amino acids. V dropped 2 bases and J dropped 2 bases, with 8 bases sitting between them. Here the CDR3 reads CASSFYGAYEQYF. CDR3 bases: TGTGCCAGCAGCTTTTACGGAGCCTACGAGCAGTACTTC.

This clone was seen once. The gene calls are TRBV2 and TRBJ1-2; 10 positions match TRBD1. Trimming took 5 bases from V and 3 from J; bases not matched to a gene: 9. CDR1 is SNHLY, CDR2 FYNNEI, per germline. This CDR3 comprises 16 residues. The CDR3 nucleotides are TGTGCCAGCAGTTCAATGGGACAGGGGCTGGACTATGGCTACACCTTC. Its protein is CASSSMGQGLDYGYTF.

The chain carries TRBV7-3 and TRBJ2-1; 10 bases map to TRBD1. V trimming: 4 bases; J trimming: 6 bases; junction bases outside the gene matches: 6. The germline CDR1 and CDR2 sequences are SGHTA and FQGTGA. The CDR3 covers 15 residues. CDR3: CASSSPGQGINEQFF. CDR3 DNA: TGTGCCAGCAGCTCCCCGGGACAGGGGATCAATGAGCAGTTCTTC.